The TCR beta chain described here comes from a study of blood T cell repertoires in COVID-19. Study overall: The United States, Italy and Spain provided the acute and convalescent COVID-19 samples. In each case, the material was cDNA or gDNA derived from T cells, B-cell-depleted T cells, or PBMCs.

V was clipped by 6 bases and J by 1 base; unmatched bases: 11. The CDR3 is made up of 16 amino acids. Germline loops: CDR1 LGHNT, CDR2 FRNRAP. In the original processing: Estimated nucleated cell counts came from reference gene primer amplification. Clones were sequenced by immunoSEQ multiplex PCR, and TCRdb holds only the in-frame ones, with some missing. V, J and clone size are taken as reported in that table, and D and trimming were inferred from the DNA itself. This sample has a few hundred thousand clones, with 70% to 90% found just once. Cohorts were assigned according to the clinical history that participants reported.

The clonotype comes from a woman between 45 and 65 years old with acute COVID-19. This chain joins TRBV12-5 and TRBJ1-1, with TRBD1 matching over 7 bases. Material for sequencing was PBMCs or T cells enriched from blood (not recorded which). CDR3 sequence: CASGQTPRQGNTEAFF. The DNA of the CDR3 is TGTGCTAGTGGCCAAACACCAAGACAGGGGAACACTGAAGCTTTCTTT.